A single sample is the source of the 15 T cell receptor beta chains below, sequenced in a study of blood T cells in healthy people across ages. A second roughly 6 to 11 cycle PCR used barcoded and J-beta primers. TCRdb used MiXCR to reprocess the 5' RACE reads, holding one entry per CDR3 protein. The sample shows roughly 800,000 distinct CDR3 sequences, just under 25% of them seen only once. This sample also appeared in a second study, on T cells of mothers and their children.

The source material was blood. These TCRs come from a boy between 10 and 17 years old in good health.

This clonotype was detected a few times. The chain combines TRBV11-1 with TRBJ1-2; 9 nucleotides line up with TRBD1. The V gene end was trimmed by 4 bases and the J gene end by 4 bases; junction bases not matched to a gene: 4. The CDR3 has 14 amino acids. Germline V gene data show CDR1 as SGHAT and CDR2 as FQDESV (reference sequence). CDR3 sequence reads: CASSSKTGGYGYTF. The CDR3 coding sequence is TGTGCCAGCAGCTCCAAGACAGGGGGCTATGGCTACACCTTC.

The genes are TRBV20-1 and TRBJ2-1, with 14 bases fitting TRBD2. CDR3 size: 14 residues. CDR1 is DFQATT, CDR2 SNEGSKA, per germline (reference sequence). Trimming at V came to 3 bases and at J to 9 bases, leaving 4 bases not matched to a gene. The CDR3 nucleotides read TGCAGTGCTAGGGGACTAGCGGGAGTGGTTGAGCAGTTCTTC. Translation gives CSARGLAGVVEQFF.

The CDR3 region has the DNA TGTGCCAGCAGCTTTTGGACAGGCAACAACAATGAGCAGTTCTTC. Its protein product is CASSFWTGNNNEQFF. The chain joins TRBV7-6 to TRBJ2-5; 7 bases map to TRBD1. The end of the DNA is better explained by TRBJ2-1, so the J call may be wrong. In germline, CDR1 is SGHVS, CDR2 FNYEAQ. The CDR3 consists of 15 residues.

This clonotype was observed a few times. The chain joins TRBV12-3 or TRBV12-4 to TRBJ1-6, with no clear D. This CDR3 is built from 16 residues. The V end lost 7 bases, the J end lost 0 bases, and 13 bases lay between the germline ends. The DNA of the CDR3 is TGTGCCAGCAAGGCCCGGGGAAGCTCCTATAATTCACCCCTCCACTTT. Its translation: CASKARGSSYNSPLHF.

The chain employs TRBV6-2 or TRBV6-3 and TRBJ2-1, with D unclear. The CDR3 is made up of 14 amino acids. CDR1 and CDR2 from the germline V gene are MNHEY and SVGEGT. V lost 6 bases, J lost 9 bases, and 18 bases lay in between. The CDR3: CASRMVQFFGEQFF. In nucleotides, the CDR3 is TGTGCCAGCAGAATGGTACAGTTCTTTGGTGAGCAGTTCTTC.

The rearrangement joins TRBV4-1 to TRBJ1-1, with D possibly TRBD1 on 5 matching bases. In germline, CDR1 is MGHRA, CDR2 YSYEKL. V shed 1 base and J shed 1 base, with 13 bases lying between them. There are 16 residues in the CDR3. CDR3 sequence: CASSQGGARGNTEAFF. In DNA, the CDR3 is TGCGCCAGCAGCCAAGGAGGGGCGAGGGGGAACACTGAAGCTTTCTTT.

This clonotype has a handful of counts. The rearrangement joins TRBV28 to TRBJ1-2, with a possible D match to TRBD1 (6 bases). Germline V gene data show CDR1 as MDHEN and CDR2 as SYDVKM. The germline V and J ends were trimmed by 3 bases and 5 bases, with 19 bases remaining between them. There are 16 residues in the CDR3. In DNA form, the CDR3 reads TGTGCCAGCAGTTTCGGGCAGGGGCTATCGTTATATGGCTACACCTTC. Translation: CASSFGQGLSLYGYTF.

A remark on this clonotype: Germline and junction disagree at one end, which may indicate a read error. This chain links TRBV28 with TRBJ2-3; tentatively, D is TRBD1 (5 bases). This CDR3 region has 14 residues. Germline V gives CDR1 MDHEN, CDR2 SYDVKM. The CDR3 coding sequence is TGTGCCAGCACCCCCGACAGTTTCACAGGTACGCAGTATTTT. Its translation: CASTPDSFTGTQYF.

The CDR3 loop reads CASSESGGRIEAFF. For the CDR3, the DNA is TGTGCCAGCAGTGAATCCGGGGGCCGGATTGAAGCTTTCTTT. The V gene is TRBV6-1, the J gene TRBJ1-1; D might be TRBD1 (6 bases). CDR3 length: 14 residues. Trimming took 2 bases from V and 7 from J, leaving 14 bases between them. CDR1 and CDR2 from the germline V gene are MNHNS and SASEGT.

This clonotype was counted only a few times. The J gene is TRBJ2-7, the V gene TRBV7-2; 11 nucleotides align to TRBD2. The V segment lost 5 bases and the J segment 2 bases; nucleotides outside the gene matches: 11. The CDR3 extends over 17 amino acids. Germline values: CDR1 SGHTA, CDR2 FQGNSA. The CDR3 sequence: CASSIRGGTSGAYEQYF. DNA for the CDR3: TGTGCCAGCAGCATCCGGGGAGGGACTAGCGGTGCCTACGAGCAGTACTTC.

This clonotype has a handful of counts. The rearrangement uses TRBV24-1 and TRBJ1-4; 8 bases fit TRBD1. CDR1 KGHDR and CDR2 SFDVKD come from the germline V gene. This CDR3 spans 16 amino acids. The V gene end was trimmed by 2 bases and the J gene end by 7 bases; junction bases not matched to a gene: 8. The chain's CDR3 is CATSDSRTGRGEKLFF. Here the CDR3 DNA reads TGTGCCACCAGTGATTCCAGGACAGGGAGAGGTGAAAAACTGTTTTTT.

This clonotype has more than one count but fewer than ten. V usage is TRBV7-6 and J usage is TRBJ2-1; TRBD2 aligns across 9 bases. Germline loops: CDR1 SGHVS, CDR2 FNYEAQ. V lost 3 bases, J lost 9 bases, and 12 bases stayed unmatched. The length of the CDR3 is 16 residues. The CDR3 coding sequence is TGTGCCAGCAGCTTGGAGAGTGGCGGGAGGGTGGGTGAGCAGTTCTTC. It codes for CASSLESGGRVGEQFF.

This chain joins TRBV11-2 and TRBJ1-4, with D perhaps matching TRBD1 (6 bases). V was pared by 4 bases and J by 6 bases, with 12 bases between. Germline V lookup: CDR1 SGHAT, CDR2 FQNNGV. This CDR3 region has 14 residues. DNA of the CDR3: TGTGCCAGCAGCTCGGGTTGGGGGCATGAAAAACTGTTTTTT. This sequence encodes CASSSGWGHEKLFF. The variable domain in full, with the rest retrieved from reference TRBV11-2 and TRBJ1-4, is EAGVAQSPRYKIIEKRQSVAFWCNPISGHATLYWYQQILGQGPKLLIQFQNNGVVDDSQLPKDRFSAERLKGVDSTLKIQPAKLEDSAVYLCASSSGWGHEKLFFGSGTQLSVL.

This chain links TRBV28 with TRBJ1-2; D is uncertain. V lost 4 bases to trimming and J lost 0 bases, with 15 bases between them. This CDR3 spans 16 amino acids. Germline V CDR1 and CDR2: MDHEN, SYDVKM. DNA of the CDR3: TGTGCCAGCAGTTCCCCTGGGCAGGCGGCTAACTATGGCTACACCTTC. Its translation: CASSSPGQAANYGYTF.

The rearrangement joins TRBV3-1 to TRBJ1-2; unclear D gene. The CDR3 contains 15 residues. V dropped 2 bases and J dropped 0 bases, with 10 bases sitting between them. CDR1 and CDR2 (germline): LGHDT, YNNKEL (reference sequence). The DNA of the CDR3 is TGTGCCAGCAGCCAATTGCTCAGAGCTAACTATGGCTACACCTTC. Its protein is CASSQLLRANYGYTF.